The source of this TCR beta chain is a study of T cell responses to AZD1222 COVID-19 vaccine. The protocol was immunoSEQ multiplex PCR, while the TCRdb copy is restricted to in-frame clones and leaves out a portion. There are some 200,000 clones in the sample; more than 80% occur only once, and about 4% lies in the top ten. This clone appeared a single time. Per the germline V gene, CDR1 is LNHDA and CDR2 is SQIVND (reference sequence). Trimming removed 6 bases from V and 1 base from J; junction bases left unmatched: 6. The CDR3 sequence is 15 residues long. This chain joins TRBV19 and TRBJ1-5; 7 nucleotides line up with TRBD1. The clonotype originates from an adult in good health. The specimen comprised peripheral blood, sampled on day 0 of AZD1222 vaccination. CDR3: CASRGEGASNQPQHF. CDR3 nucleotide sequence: TGTGCCAGTAGGGGGGAGGGGGCCAGCAATCAGCCCCAGCATTTT. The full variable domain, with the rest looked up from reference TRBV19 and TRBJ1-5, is DGGITQSPKYLFRKEGQNVTLSCEQNLNHDAMYWYRQDPGQGLRLIYYSQIVNDFQKGDIAEGYSVSREKKESFPLTVTSAQKNPTAFYLCASRGEGASNQPQHFGDGTRLSIL.